Sequencing of this TCR beta chain was carried out in a study of naive and memory T cell subsets. Separate alpha and beta amplification began at the second PCR step. Four subsets defined by CD45RA and CD27 were sorted after CD3, CD4, CD8 and live/dead staining. This CDR3 has 17 amino acids. The V gene's germline CDR1 is SGHDT and CDR2 YYEEEE. Trimming removed 3 bases from V and 0 bases from J; junction bases left unmatched: 8. The beta constant-region primer was an equimolar mix of two oligonucleotides covering TRBC1 and TRBC2. TCRdb called the UMI-ligation and nested PCR reads again in MiXCR, with one record for every CDR3 protein. Of tens of thousands of distinct CDR3 sequences listed, 13% are singletons.

This clonotype originated in a human donor in good health. Material for sequencing was central memory CD4+ T cells from blood. This chain connects TRBV5-6 to TRBJ2-3; 9 positions match TRBD1. The CDR3: CASSSAGTGYSTDTQYF. The CDR3 bases are TGTGCCAGCAGCTCAGCCGGGACAGGGTATAGCACAGATACGCAGTATTTT.